A single sample is the source of the 7 T cell receptor beta chains below, sequenced in a study of identical twins. Via MiXCR, TCRdb re-called the 5' RACE reads, giving one row per CDR3 protein. The sample holds about 920,000 distinct CDR3 sequences; approximately 13% are singletons and the top ten take 1.5% to 2%. These data were also reused for a study on yellow fever vaccine responses in identical twins.

Material for sequencing was PBMCs. The receptor set was obtained from a woman aged 18-29 years in good health.

The chain uses TRBV6-1 and TRBJ2-2, with D possibly matching TRBD2 (5 bases). Germline V gene data show CDR1 as MNHNS and CDR2 as SASEGT. The V gene lost 5 bases and the J gene lost 1 base, with 17 bases spanning the gap. This CDR3 is built from 17 residues. This CDR3 is CASSLWRPTKNTGELFF. The DNA of the CDR3 is TGTGCCAGCAGTCTTTGGAGGCCAACTAAGAACACCGGGGAGCTGTTTTTT.

This clonotype was seen only a few times. This chain connects TRBV14 to TRBJ2-1, with D perhaps matching TRBD2 (5 bases). Germline V lookup: CDR1 SGHDN, CDR2 FVKESK. This CDR3 is built from 16 residues. V dropped 3 bases and J dropped 2 bases, with 14 bases sitting between them. The CDR3 loop reads CASSQRGRTPYNEQFF. CDR3 DNA: TGTGCCAGCAGCCAGCGAGGGCGTACCCCCTACAATGAGCAGTTCTTC. Using reference TRBV14 and TRBJ2-1 for the parts outside the CDR3, the full variable domain is EAGVTQFPSHSVIEKGQTVTLRCDPISGHDNLYWYRRVMGKEIKFLLHFVKESKQDESGMPNNRFLAERTGGTYSTLKVQPAELEDSGVYFCASSQRGRTPYNEQFFGPGTRLTVL.

This clonotype was seen a handful of times. The chain employs TRBV18 and TRBJ2-5; D unclear. The length of the CDR3 is 14 residues. Germline-derived CDR1 and CDR2 are KGHSH and LQKENI. V was clipped by 3 bases and J by 1 base, with 9 bases between them. CDR3 residues: CASSPLDLQETQYF. CDR3 bases: TGTGCCAGCTCACCTCTAGACCTCCAAGAGACCCAGTACTTC. Full variable domain (rest looked up from reference TRBV18 and TRBJ2-5): NAGVMQNPRHLVRRRGQEARLRCSPMKGHSHVYWYRQLPEEGLKFMVYLQKENIIDESGMPKERFSAEFPKEGPSILRIQQVVRGDSAAYFCASSPLDLQETQYFGPGTRLLVL.

This clonotype has more than one count but fewer than ten. The chain carries TRBV24-1 and TRBJ2-1; tentative D call: TRBD1 (6 bases). The CDR3 has 18 residues. Deletions cut 3 bases from V and 4 bases from J, with 21 bases between. In germline, CDR1 is KGHDR, CDR2 SFDVKD. DNA of the CDR3: TGTGCCACCAGTGATACAACCCCGGACAGTAAGGTTTACAATGAGCAGTTCTTC. Translation: CATSDTTPDSKVYNEQFF.

This clonotype was found a few times. The J gene is TRBJ2-1, the V gene TRBV20-1; 9 bases map to TRBD1. Germline-derived CDR1 and CDR2 are DFQATT and SNEGSKA (reference sequence). This CDR3 spans 13 amino acids. J lost 8 bases, V lost 7 bases, and 9 bases had no gene match. Written as DNA, the CDR3 is TGCAGTGTCTTTTTTACAGGGGGCGATGAGCAGTTCTTC. Its translation is CSVFFTGGDEQFF.

In its sample, this clonotype was seen a few times. The rearrangement uses TRBV15 and TRBJ2-7, with D perhaps matching TRBD1 (6 bases). CDR1 is LNHNV and CDR2 is YYDKDF in the germline V gene (reference sequence). The V end was cut by 5 bases, the J end by 4 bases, with 12 bases between. This CDR3 contains 13 residues. The CDR3 reads CATSSPRGYEQYF. The CDR3 nucleotides read TGTGCCACCAGCTCGCCAAGGGGGTACGAGCAGTACTTC.

The CDR3 sequence: CASSYGLGSYEQYV. The CDR3 bases are TGTGCCAGCAGTTACGGTCTGGGTTCCTACGAGCAGTACGTC. The genes are TRBV6-5 and TRBJ2-7; D not certain. This CDR3 region has 14 residues. The germline V and J ends were trimmed by 2 bases and 1 base, with 9 bases remaining between them. Germline CDR1 is MNHEY and CDR2 is SVGAGI.